This is a list of T cell receptor beta chains from one sample in a study of blood T cell repertoires in COVID-19. Assay: immunoSEQ multiplex PCR; the TCRdb copy retains only in-frame clones and omits some. The sample consists of over 20,000 clones, approximately 86% of them appearing once. Sample: peripheral blood. Source of these receptors: a man aged 65 to 79 with acute or convalescent COVID-19. CDR3s include the opening cysteine and the closing phenylalanine or tryptophan. The order of the fields is J gene, D gene, V gene, CDR3 length, CDR3 protein. D genes are given only for firm matches.

TRBJ2-4,.,TRBV19,16,CASSRSGDDYGVIQYF
TRBJ1-2,.,TRBV2,13,CASTVAQSGGYTF
TRBJ2-2,.,TRBV2,16,CASSRGSVAQTGELFF
TRBJ1-1,.,TRBV18,15,CASSPGVGLNTEAFF
TRBJ2-7,.,TRBV11-2,11,CASHSFGEQYF
TRBJ2-3,TRBD2,TRBV19,16,CASSRPSGRSADTQYF
TRBJ2-7,.,TRBV10-3,14,CAISEFGQPYEQYF
TRBJ2-3,TRBD1,TRBV20-1,15,CSASRGQGATDTQYF
TRBJ1-2,TRBD1,TRBV10-3,16,CAISVRTGVAVDGYTF
TRBJ1-1,.,TRBV7-2,13,CASSFKQGTEAFF
TRBJ1-1,.,TRBV27,14,CASRGGPLNTEAFF
TRBJ2-2,TRBD1,TRBV5-1,17,CASSLAPGQGNTGELFF
TRBJ2-5,TRBD2,TRBV20-1,14,CSASSGSSQETQYF
TRBJ1-1,.,TRBV5-1,13,CASSPEQGTEAFF
TRBJ1-1,TRBD1,TRBV6-6,16,CASRHGTGMLNTEAFF
TRBJ1-5,TRBD1,TRBV7-2,14,CASSPRGRDQPQHF
TRBJ1-2,.,TRBV27,13,CASSLGGAPGYTF
TRBJ2-7,TRBD1,TRBV5-1,16,CASSRTGTGSIYEQYF
TRBJ2-1,TRBD2,TRBV25-1,15,CASSELAGVDNEQFF
TRBJ1-2,.,TRBV15,14,CATSRDRAGYGYTF
TRBJ1-2,.,TRBV18,14,CASSPGQRIYGYTF
TRBJ1-4,.,TRBV5-5,15,CASSLDRATNEKLFF
TRBJ2-7,TRBD1,TRBV5-1,14,CASSLQGADYEQYF
TRBJ2-3,.,TRBV28,13,CASKAQDTDTQYF
TRBJ1-1,.,TRBV7-2,13,CASSLQLNTEAFF
TRBJ1-2,.,TRBV6-5,13,CASSRGPYYGYTF
TRBJ1-6,.,TRBV7-2,13,CASSLGLNSPLHF
TRBJ1-5,TRBD1,TRBV4-2,20,CASSQELRGRASRSNQPQHF
TRBJ2-3,.,TRBV18,14,CASSPGTYPDTQYF
TRBJ1-4,TRBD1,TRBV24-1,15,CATSDAGTGGEKLFF
TRBJ1-3,.,TRBV5-6,15,CASSFPENSGNTIYF
TRBJ1-5,TRBD1,TRBV2,15,CASRDGTGGYQPQHF
TRBJ1-1,.,TRBV11-2,15,CASSLRRDRNTEAFF
TRBJ1-6,TRBD1,TRBV5-8,16,CASSLWTGGIRSPLHF
TRBJ2-1,.,TRBV12-5,12,CASGRASDEQFF
TRBJ1-1,.,TRBV5-5,15,CASSFRGRGNTEAFF
TRBJ1-1,.,TRBV4-3,14,CASSQDLSRGEAFF
TRBJ1-6,TRBD1,TRBV19,15,CASSIGQGFNSPLHF
TRBJ2-7,.,TRBV7-9,16,CASSFGSGTGPYEQYF
TRBJ2-3,TRBD2,TRBV10-3,17,CAISEWSSGGGADTQYF
TRBJ2-6,.,TRBV10-3,15,CAISEGGAGANVLTF
TRBJ1-1,.,TRBV7-9,13,CASSLGGGTEAFF
TRBJ2-2,TRBD1,TRBV23-1,17,CASSLHPGQANTGELFF
TRBJ1-2,TRBD1,TRBV7-9,13,CASSPGQGYGYTF
TRBJ2-7,.,TRBV6-2/TRBV6-3,16,CASSQGDRPKVYEQYF
TRBJ2-5,.,TRBV12-3/TRBV12-4,13,CASSLARPETQYF